What follows are 10 T cell receptor beta chains derived from one specimen sequenced in a study of cytomegalovirus exposure and HLA in healthy donors. The PCR made use of 60 Vbeta and 13 Jbeta primers. TCRdb keeps only in-frame clones here, not all; method: immunoSEQ multiplex PCR. The sample consists of 90,000 to 120,000 clones, approximately 80% of them appearing once. Sequenced input: PBMCs. Receptors were obtained from a woman aged 18 to 35 in good health and CMV-seropositive.

In the case of this clone: A far larger clone is one nucleotide away, so this likely arose from a read error. Other DNA sequences from this sample encode an identical CDR3 as well. The chain links TRBV6-5 to TRBJ1-4, with TRBD1 matching 8 bases. Germline lookup yields CDR1 MNHEY and CDR2 SVGAGI. The J segment lost 8 bases and the V segment lost 6 bases, leaving 8 bases of the junction unmatched. The CDR3 spans 14 residues. This CDR3 is CASSYGQGGEKLFF. CDR3 sequence (DNA): TGTGCCAGCAGCTACGGACAGGGTGGGGAAAAACTGTTTTTT.

The genes are TRBV7-2 and TRBJ2-3, with D maybe TRBD1 (5 bases). Trimming cost V 4 bases and J 2 bases, with 10 bases left between them. CDR3 size: 14 residues. Looked up from germline, CDR1 is SGHTA and CDR2 is FQGNSA. CDR3 amino acids: CASSSTANTDTQYF. CDR3 bases: TGTGCCAGCAGCTCGACAGCTAACACAGATACGCAGTATTTT.

V usage is TRBV9 and J usage is TRBJ2-1; 8 bases line up with TRBD2. With 5 bases clipped from V and 10 bases from J, the junction kept 8 bases outside the gene matches. This CDR3 comprises 13 residues. CDR1 and CDR2 (germline): SGDLS, YYNGEE. CDR3 in DNA: TGTGCCAGCAGTCGTGGACTAGCAAGCGAGCAGTTCTTC. Translating gives CASSRGLASEQFF. Using reference TRBV9 and TRBJ2-1 for the parts outside the CDR3, the full variable domain is DSGVTQTPKHLITATGQRVTLRCSPRSGDLSVYWYQQSLDQGLQFLIQYYNGEERAKGNILERFSAQQFPDLHSELNLSSLELGDSALYFCASSRGLASEQFFGPGTRLTVL.

The rearrangement uses TRBV7-9 and TRBJ1-6, with a weak D call TRBD1 (5 bases). V was shortened by 2 bases and J by 7 bases, with 12 bases between the two germline ends. CDR1 SEHNR and CDR2 FQNEAQ come from the germline V gene (reference sequence). CDR3 length: 15 residues. The CDR3 DNA is TGTGCCAGCAGCTTAAGCGTCCAGGGAAATTCACCCCTCCACTTT. It codes for CASSLSVQGNSPLHF.

Only one count was recorded for this clone. The gene calls are TRBV28 and TRBJ1-1; tentative D call: TRBD1 (6 bases). The CDR3 loop spans 13 amino acids. The V and J ends lost 6 bases and 5 bases respectively, with 13 bases between them. Germline V lookup: CDR1 MDHEN, CDR2 SYDVKM. The CDR3: CASRTGKGTEAFF. CDR3 sequence (DNA): TGTGCCAGCAGAACAGGGAAGGGGACTGAAGCTTTCTTT.

The chain links TRBV6-5 to TRBJ2-7; the match to TRBD2 covers 8 bases. Germline V CDR1 and CDR2: MNHEY, SVGAGI. J lost 1 base, V lost 4 bases, and 9 bases had no gene match. This CDR3 is 16 amino acids long. The CDR3 nucleotides are TGTGCCAGCAGTTTGTCGGCCGGGGGGGTATCCTACGAGCAGTACTTC. Encoded protein: CASSLSAGGVSYEQYF.

The CDR3 is CSASEETQYF. The CDR3 coding sequence is TGCAGTGCTTCAGAAGAGACCCAGTACTTC. This chain uses TRBV20-1 with TRBJ2-5; unclear D gene. Trimming left V 5 bases short and J 3 bases short, with 4 bases between. The germline CDR1 and CDR2 sequences are DFQATT and SNEGSKA (reference sequence). CDR3 length: 10 residues.

The J gene is TRBJ2-3, the V gene TRBV28; D possibly corresponds to TRBD1 (5 bases). V was shortened by 5 bases and J by 4 bases, with 16 bases between the two germline ends. Germline V gene sequence: CDR1 MDHEN, CDR2 SYDVKM. The CDR3 has 15 amino acids. The CDR3 DNA follows: TGTGCCAGCAGTCGAAACCCAGGGCTTGCAGATACGCAGTATTTT. This sequence encodes CASSRNPGLADTQYF.

This sequence joins TRBV4-2 and TRBJ2-5, with TRBD2 matching 13 bases. TRBJ2-7 matches the DNA end more closely, so the J call is doubtful. The CDR3 totals 15 residues. From germline, CDR1 is LGHNA and CDR2 YNFKEQ. The CDR3 coding sequence is TGTGCCAGCAGCCAAGAAGGGACTAGCGGGAACGAGCAGTACTTC. It translates to CASSQEGTSGNEQYF.

The rearrangement joins TRBV7-2 to TRBJ1-6; possible D gene TRBD1, 5 bases. CDR1 and CDR2 (germline): SGHTA, FQGNSA. This CDR3 spans 14 amino acids. Trimming pared 5 bases from V and 9 bases from J, leaving 14 bases between. The CDR3 is CASSPTRVGSPLHF. CDR3 DNA sequence: TGTGCCAGCAGCCCCACCAGGGTCGGTTCACCCCTCCACTTT.